This entry lists 16 T cell receptor beta chains sequenced from one sample in a study of blood T cell repertoires in COVID-19. This table comes from immunoSEQ multiplex PCR, and its TCRdb copy is limited to in-frame clones, with some not included. The sample has 55,000 to 65,000 clones, 89% seen once. Sequenced sample: peripheral blood. These receptor sequences come from a woman aged 55-69 years with active COVID-19.

The V call is TRBV7-2, the J call TRBJ2-7; tentatively, D is TRBD2 (5 bases). The germline gives CDR1 SGHTA, CDR2 FQGNSA. This CDR3 comprises 12 residues. V lost 5 bases and J lost 6, with 11 bases in between. The CDR3, as DNA: TGTGCCAGCAGCCTGGAGGTAGGCGAGCAGTACTTC. This gives the protein CASSLEVGEQYF.

J is TRBJ1-2 and V is TRBV3-1 (or the pseudogene TRBV3-2); tentative D call: TRBD1 (6 bases). The CDR3 is 14 residues long. Looked up from germline, CDR1 is LGHDT and CDR2 is YNNKEL (reference sequence). Trimming took 3 bases from V and 3 from J, leaving 11 bases between them. This chain's CDR3 is CASSQETGHYGYTF. The CDR3 DNA reads TGTGCCAGCAGCCAGGAGACAGGCCACTATGGCTACACCTTC.

The chain links TRBV5-6 to TRBJ2-7; TRBD1 might be the D (5 bases). In germline, CDR1 is SGHDT, CDR2 YYEEEE. The V gene lost 5 bases and the J gene lost 0 bases, with 9 bases spanning the gap. CDR3 length: 13 amino acids. The CDR3 DNA is TGTGCCAGCAGACCTCAGGGCTCCTACGAGCAGTACTTC. The encoded protein is CASRPQGSYEQYF.

CDR3 sequence: CASSPSLGQQNIQYF. The DNA for the CDR3 is TGTGCCAGCAGTCCGTCTCTGGGACAGCAAAACATTCAGTACTTC. The V call is TRBV6-5, the J call TRBJ2-4; 7 bases agree with TRBD1. CDR1 is MNHEY and CDR2 is SVGAGI in the germline V gene. The CDR3 totals 15 residues. Losses at the gene ends were 5 bases for V and 5 bases for J; bases not matched to a gene: 9.

The chain recombines TRBV7-2 with TRBJ2-5; D may be TRBD2 (6 bases). CDR3 length: 15 amino acids. Looked up from germline, CDR1 is SGHTA and CDR2 is FQGNSA. V shed 1 base and J shed 4 bases, with 13 bases lying between them. This CDR3 reads CASSLVRRGGETQYF. The CDR3 DNA sequence: TGTGCCAGCAGCTTAGTACGGAGGGGTGGAGAGACCCAGTACTTC.

The gene calls are TRBV19 and TRBJ1-4; a possible D gene is TRBD1 (6 bases). The CDR3 consists of 16 residues. The germline CDR1 and CDR2 sequences are LNHDA and SQIVND (reference sequence). The V end was cut by 3 bases, the J end by 6 bases, with 17 bases between. The CDR3 DNA is TGTGCCAGTAGTATGAAGGGACACCTCTGGGATGAAAAACTGTTTTTT. It yields the protein CASSMKGHLWDEKLFF.

The chain's CDR3 is CASSQTHWSSGNTIYF. CDR3 DNA: TGTGCCAGCAGCCAAACTCACTGGAGCTCTGGAAACACCATATATTTT. The chain combines TRBV3-1 (or the pseudogene TRBV3-2) with TRBJ1-3; D remains ambiguous. Trimming cost V 2 bases and J 0 bases, with 11 bases left between them. This CDR3 spans 16 amino acids. The germline V gene has CDR1 LGHDT and CDR2 YNNKEL (reference sequence).

V is TRBV5-6 and J is TRBJ2-1, with D hard to call. Trimming left V 2 bases short and J 9 bases short, with 9 bases between. Per the germline V gene, CDR1 is SGHDT and CDR2 is YYEEEE. This CDR3 contains 12 residues. The CDR3, as DNA: TGTGCCAGCAGCTTTCTACGGTTTGAGCAGTTCTTC. Residues: CASSFLRFEQFF.

This clone qualifies as medium-sized. The chain links TRBV4-3 to TRBJ1-6; the D is unclear. The CDR3 consists of 15 residues. V was clipped by 5 bases and J by 7 bases, with 15 bases between them. The germline V gene has CDR1 LGHNA and CDR2 YSLEER. The CDR3 DNA reads TGCGCCAGCAGCTTGTGGGGAGCGACGAATTCACCCCTCCACTTT. This gives the protein CASSLWGATNSPLHF.

The chain combines TRBV5-8 with TRBJ1-1; D is uncertain. CDR3 length equals 14 residues. Germline V gene lookup returns CDR1 SGHTS and CDR2 YDEGEE. Trimming took 2 bases from V and 5 from J, leaving 13 bases between them. The CDR3 region has the DNA TGTGCCAGCAGCTTCTCTGCGGTTGGGACTGAAGCTTTCTTT. Its translation: CASSFSAVGTEAFF.

V gene TRBV5-4 combines with J gene TRBJ1-2, with D possibly TRBD1 on 6 matching bases. The CDR3 consists of 13 residues. CDR1 is SGHNT and CDR2 is YYREEE in the germline V gene (reference sequence). The V gene lost 3 bases and the J gene lost 3 bases, with 9 bases spanning the gap. CDR3: CASSWGQDYGYTF. CDR3 in DNA: TGTGCCAGCAGCTGGGGGCAGGACTATGGCTACACCTTC.

The chain links TRBV6-6 to TRBJ2-7; 9 bases match TRBD1. CDR1 and CDR2 from the germline V gene are MNHNY and SVGAGI (reference sequence). Trimming cost V 6 bases and J 3 bases; bases outside gene matches: 9. This CDR3 region has 15 residues. CDR3 nucleotide sequence: TGTGCCAGCAGGGGACCGGGACAGGGTGACTACGAGCAGTACTTC. Translated: CASRGPGQGDYEQYF.

The chain recombines TRBV3-1 (or the pseudogene TRBV3-2) with TRBJ2-3; D unclear. The CDR3 extends over 17 amino acids. Germline CDR1 LGHDT, CDR2 YNNKEL (reference sequence). V was pared by 4 bases and J by 3 bases, with 20 bases between. The CDR3 sequence: CASSLSSPRSMTDTQYF. The CDR3 DNA reads TGTGCCAGCAGCCTGAGTTCTCCTAGGTCGATGACAGATACGCAGTATTTT.

In its sample, this clone was seen once. V usage is TRBV5-4 and J usage is TRBJ1-1; the match to TRBD1 covers 8 bases. The germline CDR1 and CDR2 sequences are SGHNT and YYREEE (reference sequence). This CDR3 is built from 15 residues. J lost 0 bases, V lost 5 bases, and 6 bases had no gene match. CDR3 sequence (DNA): TGTGCCAGCAGGAAGACAGGGGCCATGAACACTGAAGCTTTCTTT. Protein sequence: CASRKTGAMNTEAFF.

This clone is classed as medium-sized. The rearrangement links TRBV5-4 to TRBJ2-1; 7 nucleotides agree with TRBD1. Germline values: CDR1 SGHNT, CDR2 YYREEE (reference sequence). The CDR3 is made up of 15 amino acids. Trimming at V came to 4 bases and at J to 1 base, leaving 5 bases not matched to a gene. The CDR3: CASSPLTGSYNEQFF. CDR3 in DNA: TGTGCCAGCAGCCCTCTGACAGGGTCCTACAATGAGCAGTTCTTC.

This rearrangement joins TRBV30 to TRBJ1-2, with D unclear. V shed 0 bases and J shed 4 bases, with 15 bases lying between them. Germline lookup yields CDR1 GTSNPN and CDR2 SVGIG (reference sequence). The CDR3 runs 15 residues. The CDR3 nucleotides read TGTGCCTGGAGTGTAACCCCAGGTTCCCGCTATGGCTACACCTTC. Translation gives CAWSVTPGSRYGYTF.